The rows below give T cell receptor beta chains drawn from one sample of a study of vaccination and CD4 T cells after COVID-19. Their antigen targets remain unknown. TCRdb independently ran MiXCR on the PCR reads; one entry per CDR3 protein. The sample contains 9,000 or so distinct CDR3 sequences, 48% of which appear only once. Material for sequencing was CD4+ T cells from blood, cultured in vitro. The origin of the receptors is a human donor in good health. The CDR3 runs from the conserved cysteine through the conserved F or W. The order of the fields is V gene, clone size, D gene, J gene, CDR3 DNA, CDR3 protein. D genes are given only for firm matches. Clone sizes are given selectively: once, few, many, or a class where the clone is expanded.

>TRBV5-1|NA|TRBD1|TRBJ2-5
TGCGCCAGCAGGGCCGGACAGGGACAAGAGACCCAGTACTTC
CASRAGQGQETQYF
>TRBV10-3|NA|NA|TRBJ1-2
TGTGCCATCGGTATTGAGGGGAACCATGGCTACACCTTC
CAIGIEGNHGYTF
>TRBV20-1|few|NA|TRBJ1-1
TGCAGTGCTAGAGTCCAGGGGAGCCTGATCACATTCACTGAAGCTTTCTTT
CSARVQGSLITFTEAFF
>TRBV7-2|NA|TRBD1|TRBJ1-6
TGTGCCAGCAGCGAGGACAGGGGCCCTGATTCACCCCTCCACTTT
CASSEDRGPDSPLHF
>TRBV30|NA|TRBD1|TRBJ1-1
TGTGCCTGGAGTGTACAGTGGTCAGGGGGCGGCTCTAAAGCTTTCTTT
CAWSVQWSGGGSKAFF
>TRBV20-1|NA|NA|TRBJ2-2
TGCAGTGCTACTGGAGAGGGACCTAACACCGGGGAGCTGTTTTTT
CSATGEGPNTGELFF
>TRBV20-1|NA|TRBD2|TRBJ2-7
TGCAGTGCCCCTGGACTAGCGGGGGGAGGCGGGGCTTACGAGCAGTACTTC
CSAPGLAGGGGAYEQYF
>TRBV11-2|NA|NA|TRBJ1-5
TGTGCCAGCAGCTTAGTCTCAGGGTCCAATCAGCCCCAGCATTTT
CASSLVSGSNQPQHF
>TRBV25-1|NA|TRBD1|TRBJ1-4
TGTGCCAGCAGTGAATTGGACAGGGGTTGGGGAAAACTGTTTTTT
CASSELDRGWGKLFF
>TRBV7-9|NA|NA|TRBJ1-1
TGTGCCAGCAGCTTAGCCGGGACGAGGAACACTGAAGCTTTCTTT
CASSLAGTRNTEAFF
>TRBV2|few|NA|TRBJ1-2
TGTGCCAGCAGGGGGGACGTTGAGACCTATGGCTACACCTTC
CASRGDVETYGYTF
>TRBV2|NA|TRBD1|TRBJ1-1
TGTGCCAGCCTAGGGACAGGGAACACTGAAGCTTTCTTT
CASLGTGNTEAFF
>TRBV20-1|NA|NA|TRBJ2-5
TGCAGTGCTAGAGGTTTACTACTACTCGGAGGAGAGACCCAGTACTTC
CSARGLLLLGGETQYF
>TRBV20-1|NA|TRBD2|TRBJ2-3
TGCAGTGCTAGCGGGGGGGATGGTACAGATACGCAGTATTTT
CSASGGDGTDTQYF
>TRBV6-2/TRBV6-3|NA|TRBD2|TRBJ2-5
TGTGCCAGCAGGCAGCGGGGGGGCCGGTTTCGAGAGACCCAGTACTTC
CASRQRGGRFRETQYF
>TRBV19|few|TRBD2|TRBJ2-4
TGTGCCAGTAGTTCGGGACTAGGAAACATTCAGTACTTC
CASSSGLGNIQYF
>TRBV12-3/TRBV12-4|NA|NA|TRBJ1-1
TGTGCCAGCAGTAACACAGGGAGAATGAACACTGAAGCTTTCTTT
CASSNTGRMNTEAFF
>TRBV20-1|few|NA|TRBJ1-2
TGCAGTGCTCGGGCGGCCTACGAATATGGCTACACCTTC
CSARAAYEYGYTF
>TRBV6-4|few|TRBD2|TRBJ2-5
TGTGCCAGCAGTGAGCTAGCGGGAGCGGCTGAGACCCAGTACTTC
CASSELAGAAETQYF
>TRBV20-1|NA|TRBD2|TRBJ2-3
TGCAGTGCTAAGAATCTAGCGGGAGGGCCCCCCACAGATACGCAGTATTTT
CSAKNLAGGPPTDTQYF
>TRBV28|NA|TRBD1|TRBJ1-2
TGTGCCAGCAGTGGTTCTGGACAGGGAGTGAATGGCTACACCTTC
CASSGSGQGVNGYTF
>TRBV2|NA|NA|TRBJ2-1
TGTGCCAGCAGTGAACGGGGGCCGGGACCGATCAATGAGCAGTTCTTC
CASSERGPGPINEQFF
>TRBV7-8|few|TRBD1|TRBJ1-3
TGTGCCAGCAGCGCCGGACAGGGACTAAGTGGAAACACCATATATTTT
CASSAGQGLSGNTIYF
>TRBV12-3/TRBV12-4|few|NA|TRBJ1-2
TGTGCCAGCAGTTTACGGACTCTCTATGGCTACACCTTC
CASSLRTLYGYTF
>TRBV5-4|NA|NA|TRBJ2-1
TGTGCCAGCAGCTTGGGACAGCCACGGGAGCAGTTCTTC
CASSLGQPREQFF
>TRBV6-2/TRBV6-3|NA|NA|TRBJ1-1
TGTGCCAGCAGTTACTCCTTTAACAGGGCACGGAAGGACACTGAAGCTTTCTTT
CASSYSFNRARKDTEAFF
>TRBV12-3/TRBV12-4|NA|NA|TRBJ2-3
TGTGCCAGCAGTTTAATACTGGGGGGCCGTAGAGATACGCAGTATTTT
CASSLILGGRRDTQYF
>TRBV2|few|NA|TRBJ1-2
TGTGCCAGCAGCAGGGACATGGGGGGCTATGGCTACACCTTC
CASSRDMGGYGYTF
>TRBV7-2|few|NA|TRBJ1-6
TGTGCCAGCAGCTTATCTGCCCCAGGGCTCTCTAATTCACCCCTCCACTTT
CASSLSAPGLSNSPLHF
>TRBV6-5|NA|TRBD1|TRBJ1-2
TGTGCCAGCAGTTACGGCAGGGGGGACTATGGCTACACCTTC
CASSYGRGDYGYTF
>TRBV6-1|few|TRBD2|TRBJ2-7
TGTGCCAGCAGTCCCGGGACTAGCGGCTACGAGCAGTACTTC
CASSPGTSGYEQYF
>TRBV19|NA|TRBD2|TRBJ2-1
TGTGCCAGTAAATTGGCCGCGGGAGGATCCAATGAGCAGTTCTTC
CASKLAAGGSNEQFF
>TRBV10-3|NA|NA|TRBJ2-7
TGTGCCATCAGTGAGTCGACTTACGAGCAGTACTTC
CAISESTYEQYF
>TRBV27|NA|NA|TRBJ1-6
TGTGCCAGCAGTTTCTTTTTGAAAGGGAGCTCCTATAATTCACCCCTCCACTTT
CASSFFLKGSSYNSPLHF
>TRBV27|NA|TRBD1|TRBJ2-4
TGTGCCAGCAGTTGGGGACAGGGACCGACCAAAAACATTCAGTACTTC
CASSWGQGPTKNIQYF
>TRBV6-1|NA|NA|TRBJ2-1
TGTGCCAGCAGGATAGGGGAAACGTACAATGAGCAGTTCTTC
CASRIGETYNEQFF
>TRBV18|NA|TRBD1|TRBJ2-7
TGTGCCAGCTCGAAGCGGACAGGGGGAAATGGCGAGCAGTACTTC
CASSKRTGGNGEQYF
>TRBV20-1|NA|NA|TRBJ1-1
TGCAGTGCTAGATCGTTGGACGGCAACACTGAAGCTTTCTTT
CSARSLDGNTEAFF
>TRBV6-5|few|NA|TRBJ1-6
TGTGCCAGCAGTTACGTGGATTCACCCCTCCACTTT
CASSYVDSPLHF